A single T cell receptor beta chain is shown here with its context. The antigen is unknown. This specimen comes from a study of radiotherapy plus CTLA-4 blockade in lung cancer. Study context: There were objective responses in roughly 18% of patients, and around 30% had disease control. Study findings and constraints: Following radiotherapy plus ipilimumab, tumor-derived TCR clones expanded in the blood.

The CDR3 spans 15 residues. Trimming pared 4 bases from V and 0 bases from J, leaving 12 bases between. Per the germline V gene, CDR1 is SGHDT and CDR2 is YYEEEE. The method was immunoSEQ multiplex PCR; TCRdb's version includes in-frame clones alone and lacks a portion of them. This repertoire shows about 98,000 clones, roughly four fifths found once; its top ten account for roughly 3.5%. The V call is TRBV5-6, the J call TRBJ2-3; D not certain. The receptor was isolated from a human donor with non-small cell lung cancer who had a partial response to radiotherapy plus ipilimumab. Source: peripheral blood, taken from a patient treated with radiotherapy plus ipilimumab. The CDR3 region is CASSNRVTSTDTQYF. CDR3 coding DNA: TGTGCCAGCAGCAACCGGGTCACTAGCACAGATACGCAGTATTTT.